The 27 T cell receptor beta chains below all came from one sample that was sequenced in a study of T cell clones after liver transplantation. Assay used: immunoSEQ multiplex PCR; TCRdb lists only in-frame clones, some missing. The profile shows about 75,000 clones, about 88% of them singletons. The material was CD4+ T cells from blood, obtained before liver transplant. The receptor source for this set is a human donor who received a liver transplant.

This clone has only one observation. The gene calls are TRBV7-2 and TRBJ1-5, with D perhaps matching TRBD1 (6 bases). There are 15 residues in the CDR3. CDR1 is SGHTA and CDR2 is FQGNSA in the germline V gene. Trimming shortened V by 2 bases and J by 5 bases, and 13 bases separated the two germline ends. The CDR3 nucleotides are TGTGCCAGCAGCTTATCGACAGGTACCGATCAGCCCCAGCATTTT. Protein product: CASSLSTGTDQPQHF.

The rearrangement links TRBV5-4 to TRBJ2-7; 8 nucleotides line up with TRBD1. Unmatched junction bases numbered 2, after V lost 4 bases and J lost 2 bases. Per germline, CDR1 SGHNT and CDR2 YYREEE (reference sequence). The CDR3 covers 13 residues. CDR3: CASSPGGAYEQYF. Written as DNA, the CDR3 is TGTGCCAGCAGCCCAGGGGGCGCCTACGAGCAGTACTTC.

The V and J genes are TRBV11-3 and TRBJ2-2; perhaps TRBD2 as D (6 bases). V was pared by 8 bases and J by 0 bases, with 10 bases between. Germline lookup yields CDR1 SGHNT and CDR2 YENEEA. This CDR3 has 14 residues. The DNA for the CDR3 is TGTGCCAGCGGAGGGAGTACGAACACCGGGGAGCTGTTTTTT. Translating gives CASGGSTNTGELFF.

The chain is built from TRBV7-3 and TRBJ2-3; TRBD2 agrees at 11 bases. The CDR3 loop spans 15 amino acids. Germline V gives CDR1 SGHTA, CDR2 FQGTGA. Losses at the gene ends were 5 bases for V and 0 bases for J; bases not matched to a gene: 1. The CDR3, as DNA: TGTGCCAGCAGCCGACTAGCGGGGAGCACAGATACGCAGTATTTT. Translating it yields CASSRLAGSTDTQYF.

The genes are TRBV28 and TRBJ2-7, with 7 bases that match TRBD1. Unmatched junction bases numbered 7, after V lost 2 bases and J lost 0 bases. The CDR3 runs to 16 residues. Germline V lookup: CDR1 MDHEN, CDR2 SYDVKM. The CDR3 loop is CASSLEGQTYSYEQYF. The CDR3 DNA is TGTGCCAGCAGTTTAGAGGGACAGACCTACTCCTACGAGCAGTACTTC.

The J gene is TRBJ2-1, the V gene TRBV9; 10 bases are a match to TRBD2. The CDR3 length is 16 residues. Germline V gives CDR1 SGDLS, CDR2 YYNGEE. The V segment lost 3 bases and the J segment 6 bases; nucleotides outside the gene matches: 9. In DNA, the CDR3 is TGTGCCAGCAGCGAACAAGCGGGAGGGAGAGTCAATGAGCAGTTCTTC. Its translation is CASSEQAGGRVNEQFF.

Here the CDR3 reads CASSEQGMNEQYF. CDR3 in DNA: TGTGCCAGCAGTGAACAGGGGATGAACGAGCAGTACTTC. The genes are TRBV2 and TRBJ2-7; TRBD1 is a possible D gene (6 bases). V was shortened by 2 bases and J by 5 bases, with 10 bases between the two germline ends. CDR1 SNHLY and CDR2 FYNNEI come from the germline V gene. This CDR3 has 13 amino acids.

V usage is TRBV29-1 and J usage is TRBJ2-1; D unclear. Germline CDR1 SQVTM, CDR2 ANQGSEA. The CDR3 loop spans 11 amino acids. V lost 3 bases to trimming and J lost 9 bases, with 9 bases between them. DNA of the CDR3: TGCAGCGTTGATTTCGCCGGTGAGCAGTTCTTC. This translates into CSVDFAGEQFF.

This sequence joins TRBV11-3 and TRBJ2-3; 8 nucleotides agree with TRBD1. The CDR3 is made up of 15 amino acids. The J segment lost 4 bases and the V segment lost 3 bases, leaving 6 bases of the junction unmatched. Germline V gene sequence: CDR1 SGHNT, CDR2 YENEEA. The CDR3: CASSFSGGSPDTQYF. CDR3 bases: TGTGCCAGCAGCTTCTCAGGGGGCAGTCCAGATACGCAGTATTTT.

The rearrangement uses TRBV10-3 and TRBJ2-7; D gene unclear. This CDR3 region has 16 residues. Germline values: CDR1 ENHRY, CDR2 SYGVKD. The V end was cut by 5 bases, the J end by 0 bases, with 17 bases between. The CDR3 region has the DNA TGTGCCATCAGTACAAACCAACAGTTCAGCTCCTACGAGCAGTACTTC. It yields the protein CAISTNQQFSSYEQYF.

CDR3 residues: CASSRTYEQYF. The CDR3 DNA sequence: TGTGCCAGCAGCCGGACCTACGAGCAGTACTTC. This chain joins TRBV5-8 and TRBJ2-7, with D hard to call. The CDR3 consists of 11 residues. Germline CDR1 SGHTS, CDR2 YDEGEE. Trimming took 4 bases from V and 2 from J, leaving 4 bases between them.

The chain joins TRBV7-9 to TRBJ2-4, with D possibly TRBD2 on 6 matching bases. V lost 5 bases and J 8 bases, leaving 13 bases between the germline ends. Germline V gives CDR1 SEHNR, CDR2 FQNEAQ (reference sequence). This CDR3 contains 13 residues. The CDR3 bases are TGTGCCAGCAGCGGGAAGGCTAGCGACATTCAGTACTTC. This translates into CASSGKASDIQYF.

This clone was observed a handful of times. V and J are TRBV11-2 and TRBJ2-4; TRBD2 matches 9 bases. Germline loops: CDR1 SGHAT, CDR2 FQNNGV. The CDR3 has 14 residues. The V and J ends lost 4 bases and 8 bases, in that order; junction bases with no gene match: 6. The CDR3 spells CASSSGGGADIQYF. CDR3 coding DNA: TGTGCCAGCAGCTCGGGCGGGGGGGCTGACATTCAGTACTTC. Using reference TRBV11-2 and TRBJ2-4 for the parts outside the CDR3, the full variable domain is EAGVAQSPRYKIIEKRQSVAFWCNPISGHATLYWYQQILGQGPKLLIQFQNNGVVDDSQLPKDRFSAERLKGVDSTLKIQPAKLEDSAVYLCASSSGGGADIQYFGAGTRLSVL.

This clone was counted a single time. This chain connects TRBV5-1 to TRBJ2-1; D may be TRBD1 (6 bases). Germline V gene data show CDR1 as SGHRS and CDR2 as YFSETQ. This CDR3 contains 13 residues. The germline V and J ends were trimmed by 4 bases and 5 bases, with 10 bases remaining between them. CDR3 amino acids: CASSHREDNEQFF. In nucleotides, the CDR3 is TGCGCCAGCAGCCACAGGGAAGACAATGAGCAGTTCTTC.

The chain joins TRBV7-3 to TRBJ2-3, with D unclear. The CDR3 is 13 amino acids. The germline V and J ends were trimmed by 3 bases and 3 bases, with 7 bases remaining between them. Germline CDR1 is SGHTA and CDR2 is FQGTGA. The CDR3 sequence is CASSFYGTDTQYF. The DNA for the CDR3 is TGTGCCAGCAGCTTTTATGGGACAGATACGCAGTATTTT.

The genes are TRBV4-1 and TRBJ2-5; perhaps TRBD2 as D (6 bases). The germline CDR1 and CDR2 sequences are MGHRA and YSYEKL. The length of the CDR3 is 14 residues. V gave up 1 base and J gave up 5 bases, with 11 bases separating them. In DNA, the CDR3 is TGCGCCAGCAGCCAAGTCGGAGGGGTGGAGACCCAGTACTTC. Translating gives CASSQVGGVETQYF.

The chain recombines TRBV6-4 with TRBJ2-2, with 7 bases identical to TRBD1. The CDR3 covers 16 residues. V dropped 4 bases and J dropped 5; count of bases not matched to a gene: 10. The V gene's germline CDR1 is MRHNA and CDR2 SNTAGT. CDR3 residues: CASSASTGLGTGELFF. CDR3 in DNA: TGTGCCAGCAGTGCCTCGACAGGGCTCGGGACCGGGGAGCTGTTTTTT.

This clone was seen once. The chain recombines TRBV5-1 with TRBJ2-7, with 10 bases lining up with TRBD1. The V gene's germline CDR1 is SGHRS and CDR2 YFSETQ. This CDR3 is 13 amino acids long. V was pared by 5 bases and J by 4 bases, with 3 bases of the junction left unmatched. The CDR3 DNA reads as TGCGCCAGCAGGCGACAGGGGGCTTACGAGCAGTACTTC. Translation: CASRRQGAYEQYF. The variable domain in full, completed from reference TRBV5-1 and TRBJ2-7, reads KAGVTQTPRYLIKTRGQQVTLSCSPISGHRSVSWYQQTPGQGLQFLFEYFSETQRNKGNFPGRFSGRQFSNSRSEMNVSTLELGDSALYLCASRRQGAYEQYFGPGTRLTVT.

V is TRBV27 and J is TRBJ2-3; D remains ambiguous. Germline assignment: CDR1 MNHEY and CDR2 SMNVEV (reference sequence). The CDR3 extends over 17 amino acids. V lost 3 bases and J lost 0, with 16 bases in between. In nucleotides, the CDR3 is TGTGCCAGCAGTTTCAGCAGGAAGTTTATTAGCACAGATACGCAGTATTTT. It translates to CASSFSRKFISTDTQYF.

To note about this clone: The germline gene is not matched at one end of the junction; a read error may be the cause. CDR3 sequence reads: CASSVKNSGELFF. The CDR3 region has the DNA TGTGCCAGCAGCGTAAAGAACAGCGGGGAGCTGTTTTTT. The chain is built from TRBV9 and TRBJ2-2; no reliable D call. CDR1 is SGDLS, CDR2 YYNGEE, per germline. This CDR3 has 13 residues. The full variable domain, rest sourced from reference TRBV9 and TRBJ2-2, is DSGVTQTPKHLITATGQRVTLRCSPRSGDLSVYWYQQSLDQGLQFLIQYYNGEERAKGNILERFSAQQFPDLHSELNLSSLELGDSALYFCASSVKNSGELFFGEGSRLTVL.

This rearrangement joins TRBV19 to TRBJ2-2; D is unresolved. The length of the CDR3 is 13 residues. The germline V gene has CDR1 LNHDA and CDR2 SQIVND (reference sequence). V lost 5 bases, J lost 5 bases, and 9 bases lay in between. The CDR3 DNA is TGTGCCAGTAGTGAAGTCCCAACCGGGGAGCTGTTTTTT. This sequence encodes CASSEVPTGELFF.

The chain's CDR3 is CASHPEGTERYSGANVLTF. In DNA form, the CDR3 reads TGTGCCAGCCACCCCGAGGGGACAGAACGTTACTCTGGGGCCAACGTCCTGACTTTC. The V gene is TRBV19, the J gene TRBJ2-6, with 7 bases identical to TRBD1. CDR1 LNHDA and CDR2 SQIVND come from the germline V gene (reference sequence). The CDR3 covers 19 residues. V was pared by 9 bases and J by 0 bases, with 17 bases of the junction left unmatched.

The rearrangement links TRBV27 to TRBJ1-2; a weak D match, TRBD1 (6 bases). Germline V gives CDR1 MNHEY, CDR2 SMNVEV (reference sequence). The CDR3 runs 15 residues. Trimming shortened V by 3 bases and J by 4 bases, and 15 bases separated the two germline ends. DNA of the CDR3: TGTGCCAGCAGTTTGGACGGACAGCTACTCTATGGCTACACCTTC. Translation: CASSLDGQLLYGYTF.

The V and J genes are TRBV18 and TRBJ2-7, with 8 bases lining up with TRBD2. Per germline, CDR1 KGHSH and CDR2 LQKENI. This CDR3 is built from 14 residues. J gave up 5 bases and V 2 bases, and 5 bases lay outside the gene matches. CDR3 protein: CASSPTLAGNEQYF. The CDR3 region has the DNA TGTGCCAGCTCACCAACGCTAGCGGGCAACGAGCAGTACTTC.

Comment on this clone: Because the CDR3 is missing its conserved closing phenylalanine or tryptophan, this is likely a read error. The DNA is omitted, as the CDR3 cannot be located on it reliably, and the CDR3 follows TCRdb's listing. V and J are TRBV19 and TRBJ2-7; the table assigns TRBD1, which was not confirmed against the DNA. The CDR3 contains 12 residues when both ends are counted. Germline V gene lookup returns CDR1 LNHDA and CDR2 SQIVND (reference sequence). The CDR3 loop is CASSGAGTAIYL.

The chain recombines TRBV19 with TRBJ1-2; D gene uncertain. CDR3 length: 15 residues. Per the germline V gene, CDR1 is LNHDA and CDR2 is SQIVND (reference sequence). Trimming removed 3 bases from V and 0 bases from J, with 11 bases in between. The DNA for the CDR3 is TGTGCCAGTAGTATCACGACTGATACTAACTATGGCTACACCTTC. Its protein is CASSITTDTNYGYTF.

This clone was counted a single time. The V call is TRBV7-8, the J call TRBJ2-5, with 9 positions matching TRBD2. Per the germline V gene, CDR1 is SGHVS and CDR2 is FQNEAQ. This CDR3 comprises 14 residues. V dropped 5 bases and J dropped 5; count of bases not matched to a gene: 6. CDR3 bases: TGTGCCAGCAGCCCAGGGGCGGGAGGGGAGACCCAGTACTTC. This gives the protein CASSPGAGGETQYF.